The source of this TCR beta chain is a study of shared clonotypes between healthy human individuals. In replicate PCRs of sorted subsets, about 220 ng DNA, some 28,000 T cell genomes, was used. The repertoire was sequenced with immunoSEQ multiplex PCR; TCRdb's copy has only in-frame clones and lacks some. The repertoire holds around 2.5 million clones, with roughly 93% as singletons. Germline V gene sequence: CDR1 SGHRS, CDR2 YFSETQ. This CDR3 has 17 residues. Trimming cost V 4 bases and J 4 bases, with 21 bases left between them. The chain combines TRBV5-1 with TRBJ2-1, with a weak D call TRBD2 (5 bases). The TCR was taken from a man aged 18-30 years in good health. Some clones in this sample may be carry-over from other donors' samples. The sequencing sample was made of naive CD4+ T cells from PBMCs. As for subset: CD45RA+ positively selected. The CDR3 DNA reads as TGCGCCAGCAGCCCTCCTAACCTGGCTTCGGGGTACAATGAGCAGTTCTTC. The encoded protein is CASSPPNLASGYNEQFF.